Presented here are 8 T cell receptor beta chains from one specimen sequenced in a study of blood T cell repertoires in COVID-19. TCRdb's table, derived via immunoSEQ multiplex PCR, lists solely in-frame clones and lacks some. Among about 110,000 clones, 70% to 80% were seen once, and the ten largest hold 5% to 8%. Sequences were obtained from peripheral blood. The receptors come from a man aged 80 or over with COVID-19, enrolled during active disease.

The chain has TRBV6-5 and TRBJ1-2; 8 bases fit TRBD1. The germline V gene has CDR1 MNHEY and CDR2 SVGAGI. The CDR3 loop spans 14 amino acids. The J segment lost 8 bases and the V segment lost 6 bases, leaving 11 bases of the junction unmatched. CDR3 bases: TGTGCCAGCAGGGACGGGGGCACAGGGGGAGGCTACACCTTC. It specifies CASRDGGTGGGYTF.

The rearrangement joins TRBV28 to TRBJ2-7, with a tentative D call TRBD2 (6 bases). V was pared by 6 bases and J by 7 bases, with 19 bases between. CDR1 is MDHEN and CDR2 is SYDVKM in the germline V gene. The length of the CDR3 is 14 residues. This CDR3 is CASSRGASSREQYF. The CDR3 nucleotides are TGTGCCAGCAGCCGCGGGGCTAGCTCAAGGGAGCAGTACTTC. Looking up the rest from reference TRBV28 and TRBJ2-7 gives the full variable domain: DVKVTQSSRYLVKRTGEKVFLECVQDMDHENMFWYRQDPGLGLRLIYFSYDVKMKEKGDIPEGYSVSREKKERFSLILESASTNQTSMYLCASSRGASSREQYFGPGTRLTVT.

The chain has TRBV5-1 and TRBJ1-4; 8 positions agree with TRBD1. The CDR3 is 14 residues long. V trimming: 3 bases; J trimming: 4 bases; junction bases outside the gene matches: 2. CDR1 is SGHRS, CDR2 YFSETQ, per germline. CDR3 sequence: CASSWGQDNEKLFF. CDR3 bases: TGCGCCAGCAGCTGGGGACAGGATAATGAAAAACTGTTTTTT.

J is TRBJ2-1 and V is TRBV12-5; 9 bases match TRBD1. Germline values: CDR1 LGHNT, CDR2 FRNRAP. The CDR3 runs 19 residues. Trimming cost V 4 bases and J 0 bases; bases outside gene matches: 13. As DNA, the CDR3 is TGTGCTAGTGGTTGGACCTTGGATGGGACAGGGAGCTCCTACAATGAGCAGTTCTTC. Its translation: CASGWTLDGTGSSYNEQFF.

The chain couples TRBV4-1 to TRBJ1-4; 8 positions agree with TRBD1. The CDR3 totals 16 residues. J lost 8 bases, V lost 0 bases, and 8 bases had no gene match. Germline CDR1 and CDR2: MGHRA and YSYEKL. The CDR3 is CASSQDTTGAGEKLFF. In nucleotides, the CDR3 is TGCGCCAGCAGCCAAGATACGACAGGGGCTGGAGAAAAACTGTTTTTT.

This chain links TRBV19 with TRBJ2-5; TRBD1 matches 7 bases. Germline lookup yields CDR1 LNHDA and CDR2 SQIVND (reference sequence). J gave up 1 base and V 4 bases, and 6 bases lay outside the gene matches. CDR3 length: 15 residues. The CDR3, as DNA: TGTGCCAGTAGTACCCTCGACAGGGCCCAAGAGACCCAGTACTTC. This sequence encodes CASSTLDRAQETQYF.

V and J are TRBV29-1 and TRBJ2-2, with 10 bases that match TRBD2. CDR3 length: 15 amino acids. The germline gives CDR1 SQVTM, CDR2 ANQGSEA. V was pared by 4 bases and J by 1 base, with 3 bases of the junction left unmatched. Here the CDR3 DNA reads TGCAGCGTTGCCCGACTAGCGGGGAACACCGGGGAGCTGTTTTTT. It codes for CSVARLAGNTGELFF.

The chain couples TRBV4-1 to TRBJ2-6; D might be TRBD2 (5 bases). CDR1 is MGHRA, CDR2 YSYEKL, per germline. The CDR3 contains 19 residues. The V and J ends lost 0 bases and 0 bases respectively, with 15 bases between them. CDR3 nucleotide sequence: TGCGCCAGCAGCCAAGATGGGCGACCCGGAGGCTCTGGGGCCAACGTCCTGACTTTC. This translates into CASSQDGRPGGSGANVLTF.